This T cell receptor beta chain was sequenced for a study of cytomegalovirus exposure and HLA in healthy donors. Study background: A prior analysis found roughly 110 million unique TCR beta sequences from 150 million to 200 million T cells. Study-level points and caveats: Follow-up analysis later connected one missense variant in DCLRE1C with trimming of TCR beta V- and J-genes. In vitro checks showed that a few CMV-associated chains really do target CMV antigens.

The PCR made use of 60 Vbeta and 13 Jbeta primers. Profiling relied on immunoSEQ multiplex PCR, and the TCRdb table lists in-frame clones only, not all of them. The sample shows more than 60,000 clones, and about a sixth sits with its ten largest clones. Germline V CDR1 and CDR2: MNHNS, SASEGT. CDR3 size: 15 residues. The junction had 7 bases not matched to a gene; V was cut back by 6 bases and J by 3 bases. On this clone itself: No antigen is known for it.

The rearrangement uses TRBV6-1 and TRBJ2-1; 8 nucleotides agree with TRBD2. Specimen: PBMCs. This sequence originates from a boy between 10 and 17 years old in good health and CMV-seronegative. Here the CDR3 reads CASSPIAGNYNEQFF. The CDR3 region has the DNA TGTGCCAGCAGCCCAATAGCGGGGAACTACAATGAGCAGTTCTTC.